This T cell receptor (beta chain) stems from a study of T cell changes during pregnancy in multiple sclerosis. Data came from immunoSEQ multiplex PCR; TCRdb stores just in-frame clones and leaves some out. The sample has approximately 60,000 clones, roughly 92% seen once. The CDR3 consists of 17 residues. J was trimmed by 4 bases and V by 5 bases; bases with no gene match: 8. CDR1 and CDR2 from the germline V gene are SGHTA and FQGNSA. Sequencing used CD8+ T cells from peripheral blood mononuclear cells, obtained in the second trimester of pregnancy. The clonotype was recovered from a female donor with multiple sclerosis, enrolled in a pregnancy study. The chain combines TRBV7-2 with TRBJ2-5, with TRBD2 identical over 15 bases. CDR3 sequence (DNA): TGTGCCAGCAGCGAAGGACTAGCGGGAGGGCCGGGAGAGACCCAGTACTTC. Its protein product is CASSEGLAGGPGETQYF.